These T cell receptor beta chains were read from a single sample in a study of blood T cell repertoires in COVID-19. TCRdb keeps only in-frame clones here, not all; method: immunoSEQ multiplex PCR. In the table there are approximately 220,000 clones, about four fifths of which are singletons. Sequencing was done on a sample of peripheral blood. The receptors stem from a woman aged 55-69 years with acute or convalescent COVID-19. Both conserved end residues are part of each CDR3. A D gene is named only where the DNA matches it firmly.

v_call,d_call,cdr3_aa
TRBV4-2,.,CASSQDGRGTQPQHF
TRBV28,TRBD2,CASSNGTSGGQSTNTGELFF
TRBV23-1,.,CASRAANYGYTF
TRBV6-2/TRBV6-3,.,CASSYSGGFNYGYTF
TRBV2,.,CASSFRVGEQFF
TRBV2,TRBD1,CARRQGQFDTQYF
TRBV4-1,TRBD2,CASSQVRAGVSYNEQFF
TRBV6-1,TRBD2,CASSEGGTTYNEQFF
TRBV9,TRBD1,CASSLGTGIYNEQFF
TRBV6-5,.,CASSPQRGSYEQYF
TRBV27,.,CASSRQTSPSTDTQYF
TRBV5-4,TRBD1,CASSKGQGTSAGETQYF
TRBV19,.,CASREGPQPTNEKLFF
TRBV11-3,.,CASSRRSGLGYTF
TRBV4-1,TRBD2,CASSQDAGGWNTGELFF
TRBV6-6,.,CASTPGGNTIYF
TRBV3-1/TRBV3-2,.,CASSLAGISTEAFF
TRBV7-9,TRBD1,CASSTRQGMGNTIYF